One TCR beta chain is described in this entry. The sample belongs to a study of blood T cell repertoires in COVID-19. Turning to the study itself: Samples came from the United States, Italy and Spain, spanning acute and convalescent COVID-19. PBMCs, B-cell-depleted T cells, or T cells were the source of the cDNA or gDNA that made up the material.

Germline values: CDR1 MNHNS, CDR2 SASEGT. CDR3 length equals 12 residues. V dropped 6 bases and J dropped 2 bases, with 6 bases sitting between them. The table came from immunoSEQ multiplex PCR; TCRdb's copy has only in-frame clones and leaves some out. The sample includes about 130,000 clones, about four fifths of them seen just once. This chain uses TRBV6-1 with TRBJ2-3; no definite D call. Sequenced sample: peripheral blood. The sequence was obtained from a woman in her sixties with active or convalescent COVID-19. This CDR3 is CASSPPTDTQYF. In DNA, the CDR3 is TGTGCCAGCAGCCCTCCCACAGATACGCAGTATTTT.